This T cell receptor beta chain is drawn from a study of shared clonotypes between healthy human individuals. Profiled with immunoSEQ multiplex PCR; TCRdb holds only in-frame clones, not every one. The repertoire holds approximately 1.5 million clones, with roughly 98.5% as singletons. This CDR3 has 15 residues. Per the germline V gene, CDR1 is LNHDA and CDR2 is SQIVND (reference sequence). The trim removed 7 bases at V and 8 bases at J, leaving 14 bases unmatched. Concerning this clone itself: What it recognizes is unknown.

Findings of the study overall: Rarefaction indicated that sorted-subset sequencing remained incomplete although depth was large. With few donors, the genetic and exposure-history diversity represented was limited. Clonotypes which were not shared had lower generation probabilities than clonotypes that all four donors shared.

The chain combines TRBV19 with TRBJ2-1, with 7 bases lining up with TRBD2. The sequence came from a man between 25 and 39 years old in good health. Sample: naive CD4+ T cells sorted from blood. Sample subset: CD45RA+ positively selected. The CDR3 reads CASTARLAAKDEQFF. The CDR3 coding sequence is TGTGCCAGTACCGCCCGTCTAGCGGCAAAGGATGAGCAGTTCTTC.